This T cell receptor (beta chain) originates from a study of tumor-infiltrating lymphocytes in oesophageal squamous cell carcinoma. TCRdb reprocessed the PCR reads via MiXCR and lists one record per CDR3 protein. The sample has roughly 16,000 distinct CDR3 sequences, less than 55% seen once. The CDR3 consists of 14 residues. Germline V CDR1 and CDR2: WSHSY, SAAADI. Losses at the gene ends were 4 bases for V and 7 bases for J; bases not matched to a gene: 7. As to this clonotype: A much larger clone lies one base from this, so it may be a read error.

Sequenced material: normal esophageal tissue next to the tumor. V usage is TRBV10-2 and J usage is TRBJ2-7; TRBD2 agrees at 10 bases. The clonotype was recovered from a female donor with esophageal squamous cell carcinoma. CDR3 loop: CASSALAGGTEQYF. CDR3 DNA sequence: TGCGCCAGCAGTGCTTTAGCGGGAGGCACTGAGCAGTACTTC.